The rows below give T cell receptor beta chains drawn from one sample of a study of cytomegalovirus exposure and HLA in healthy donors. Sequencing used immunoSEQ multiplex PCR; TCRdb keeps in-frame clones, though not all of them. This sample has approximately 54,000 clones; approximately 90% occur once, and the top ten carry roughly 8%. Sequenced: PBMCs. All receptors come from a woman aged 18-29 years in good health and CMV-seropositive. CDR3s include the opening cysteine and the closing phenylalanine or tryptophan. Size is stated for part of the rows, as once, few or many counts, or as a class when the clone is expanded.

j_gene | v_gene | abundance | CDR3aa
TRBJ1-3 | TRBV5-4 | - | CASSLEGRSSGNTIYF
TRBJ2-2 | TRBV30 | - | CAWSSSGEVGELFF
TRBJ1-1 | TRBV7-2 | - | CASSLAAGGRNTEAFF
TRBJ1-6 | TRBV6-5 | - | CASSSTGGGNSPLHF
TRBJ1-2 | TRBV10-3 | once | CAIKQGARYGYTF
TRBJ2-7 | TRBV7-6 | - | CASSDRYRHVNEQYF
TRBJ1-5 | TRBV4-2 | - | CASSQVRGRRVAGNQPQHF
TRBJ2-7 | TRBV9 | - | CASSVEVAGPYEQYF
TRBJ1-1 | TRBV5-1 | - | CASSYLGQMGTEAFF
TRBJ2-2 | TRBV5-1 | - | CASSLAQGTMRVELFF
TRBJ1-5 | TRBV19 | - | CASSIVSAGLSGLIMSNQPQHF
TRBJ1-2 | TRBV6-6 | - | CASRDTDRGLSYGYTF
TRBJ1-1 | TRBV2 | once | CASTRQDARNTEAFF
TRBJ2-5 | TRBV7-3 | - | CASSPSPGQETQYF
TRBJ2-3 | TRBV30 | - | CAWSGGAIDTQYF
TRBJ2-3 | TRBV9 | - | CASSPRAGGGKDTQYF
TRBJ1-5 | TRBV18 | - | CASSQGQLNQPQHF
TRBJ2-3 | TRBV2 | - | CASSLLPVSSTDTQYF
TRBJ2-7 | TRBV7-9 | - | CASSPTGSYEQYF
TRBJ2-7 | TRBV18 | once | CASSPGGGEQYF
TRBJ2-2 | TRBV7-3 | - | CASSLLAGAGTGELFF
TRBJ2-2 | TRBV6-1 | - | CASSAEREPNTGELFF
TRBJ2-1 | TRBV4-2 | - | CASSRGGQGSYNEQFF
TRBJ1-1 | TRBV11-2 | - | CASSWEGVNTEAFF
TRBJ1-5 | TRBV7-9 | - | CASSLGRGVQPQHF
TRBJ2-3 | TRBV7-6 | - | CASSLSGGTPDTQYF
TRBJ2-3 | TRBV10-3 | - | CAISTSVGDTQYF
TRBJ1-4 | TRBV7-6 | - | CASSSLISSTGTSTNEKLFF
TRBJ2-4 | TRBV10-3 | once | CAISGQGFVQYF
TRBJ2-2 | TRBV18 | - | CASSPPLGGTHTGELFF
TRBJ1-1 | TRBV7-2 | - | CASSLYSGVTEAFF
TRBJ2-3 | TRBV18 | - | CASSPLRAGTDTQYF
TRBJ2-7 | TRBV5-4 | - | CASTSSGTSGYEQYF
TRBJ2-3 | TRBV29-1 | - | CSVGHRLTDTQYF
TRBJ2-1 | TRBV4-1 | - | CASSLGTGVSGEQFF
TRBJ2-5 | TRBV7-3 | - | CASSLIGDRGQETQYF
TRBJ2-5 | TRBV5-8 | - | CASSRGLVQETQYF
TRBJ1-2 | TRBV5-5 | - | CASSDRDTLVYTF
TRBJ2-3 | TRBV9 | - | CASSGPSTDTQYF
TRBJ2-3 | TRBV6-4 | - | CASSDRGETDTQYF
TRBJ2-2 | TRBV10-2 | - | CASVMTGLESGELFF
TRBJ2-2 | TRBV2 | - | CASRGQGNGELFF
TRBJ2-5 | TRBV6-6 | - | CASRTSGGGETQYF
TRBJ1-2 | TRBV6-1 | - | CASTPDRSYGYTF
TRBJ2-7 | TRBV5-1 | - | CASSLLQGPYEQYF
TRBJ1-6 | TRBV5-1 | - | CASSDSYNSPLHF
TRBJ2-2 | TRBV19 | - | CASSHFTGNTGELFF
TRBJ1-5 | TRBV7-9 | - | CASSLGDRGWNQPQHF
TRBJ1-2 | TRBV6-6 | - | CASSNRDRGYGYTF
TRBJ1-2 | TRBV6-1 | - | CASSRQSDYGYTF
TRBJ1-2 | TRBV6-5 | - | CASSHRRTSNYGYTF
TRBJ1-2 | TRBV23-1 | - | CASSLPGERTVSTGGYTF
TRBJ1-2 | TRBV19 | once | CASSIRNPERGYTF
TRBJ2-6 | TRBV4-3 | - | CASSQGTGFFSGANVLTF
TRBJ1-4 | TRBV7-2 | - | CASSLVQGSTNEKLFF